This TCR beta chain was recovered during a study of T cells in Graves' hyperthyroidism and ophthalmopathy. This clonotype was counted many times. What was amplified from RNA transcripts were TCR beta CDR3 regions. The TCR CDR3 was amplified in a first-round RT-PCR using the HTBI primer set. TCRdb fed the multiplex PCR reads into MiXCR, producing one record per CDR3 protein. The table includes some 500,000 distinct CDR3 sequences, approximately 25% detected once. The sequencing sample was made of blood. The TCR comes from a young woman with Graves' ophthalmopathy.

CDR3 nucleotide sequence: TGTGCCAGCAGCCCCCGACAGGGGAGGGGCACTGAAGCTTTCTTT. Protein sequence: CASSPRQGRGTEAFF. V gene TRBV3-1 combines with J gene TRBJ1-1, with 8 bases fitting TRBD1. V lost 4 bases and J lost 4; bases outside the gene matches: 8. The CDR3 covers 15 residues. The germline CDR1 and CDR2 sequences are LGHDT and YNNKEL (reference sequence).